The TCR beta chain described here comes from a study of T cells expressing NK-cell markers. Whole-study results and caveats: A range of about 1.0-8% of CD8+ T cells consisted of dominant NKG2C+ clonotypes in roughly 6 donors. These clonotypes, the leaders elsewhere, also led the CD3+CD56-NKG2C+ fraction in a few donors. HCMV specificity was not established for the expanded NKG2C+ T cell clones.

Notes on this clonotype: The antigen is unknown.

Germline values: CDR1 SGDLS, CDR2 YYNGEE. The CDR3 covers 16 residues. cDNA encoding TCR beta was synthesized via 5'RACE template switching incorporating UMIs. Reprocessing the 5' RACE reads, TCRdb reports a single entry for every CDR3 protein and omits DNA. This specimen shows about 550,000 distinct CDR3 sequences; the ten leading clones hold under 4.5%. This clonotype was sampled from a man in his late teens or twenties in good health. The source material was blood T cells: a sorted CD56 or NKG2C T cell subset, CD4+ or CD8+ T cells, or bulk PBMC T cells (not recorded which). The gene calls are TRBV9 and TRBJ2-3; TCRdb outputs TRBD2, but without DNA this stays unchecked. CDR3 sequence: CASSVRTSGRTDTQYF.